What follows are 30 T cell receptor beta chains derived from one specimen sequenced in a study of CD8 T cells in Susac syndrome (dated by TCRdb to the late 2010s). The library was produced with the immunoSEQ multiplex PCR assay. RNA was extracted using the RNeasy kit, and roughly 0.5 to 1 ug of the RNA was reverse transcribed with random hexamers. TCRdb trimmed the raw reads at Q25, called clones with MiXCR and kept productive beta chains. Duplicate CDR3 protein sequences are folded into a single record with the most common DNA and genes. This sample holds 170,000 or so distinct CDR3 sequences; under 95% were observed only once. The ten most abundant clones make up 0.09% to 0.095% of the sample. Specimen: CD4+ T cells from PBMCs. The receptors derive from a human donor with multiple sclerosis.

The chain links TRBV2 to TRBJ2-6, with TRBD1 matching over 8 bases. Germline assignment: CDR1 SNHLY and CDR2 FYNNEI. CDR3 length equals 17 residues. V lost 3 bases to trimming and J lost 4 bases; unmatched junction nucleotides: 8. Written as DNA, the CDR3 is TGTGCCAGCAGTGACGGGACAGGTGAACAAGGGGCCAACGTCCTGACTTTC. Its translation: CASSDGTGEQGANVLTF.

The chain couples TRBV5-6 to TRBJ1-4; D not resolved. Trimming removed 2 bases from V and 7 bases from J, with 9 bases in between. Looked up from germline, CDR1 is SGHDT and CDR2 is YYEEEE. The CDR3 is 13 residues long. CDR3: CASSFWEIEKLFF. CDR3 in DNA: TGTGCCAGCAGCTTTTGGGAAATTGAAAAACTGTTTTTT.

This rearrangement joins TRBV6-5 to TRBJ1-2, with D hard to call. The CDR3 has 10 residues. The V gene lost 10 bases and the J gene lost 6 bases, with 9 bases spanning the gap. CDR1 is MNHEY, CDR2 SVGAGI, per germline. The CDR3 coding sequence is TGTGCCACTCAAAACAATGGCTACACCTTC. Amino acid sequence: CATQNNGYTF.

CDR3 DNA sequence: TGTGCCAGCAGCCACGACAGGTTCAACTATGGCTACACCTTC. As protein: CASSHDRFNYGYTF. V gene TRBV3-1 combines with J gene TRBJ1-2; possible D gene TRBD1, 6 bases. V shed 3 bases and J shed 2 bases, with 10 bases lying between them. Germline assignment: CDR1 LGHDT and CDR2 YNNKEL (reference sequence). CDR3 length: 14 residues.

The chain recombines TRBV28 with TRBJ2-4; 10 nucleotides line up with TRBD1. The CDR3 length is 15 residues. V lost 6 bases to trimming and J lost 9 bases; unmatched junction nucleotides: 11. Germline V gene sequence: CDR1 MDHEN, CDR2 SYDVKM. The CDR3 DNA is TGTGCCAGCAGGGGACAGGGGATAGGTTCGGGCATTCAGTACTTC. Its translation is CASRGQGIGSGIQYF.

The V and J genes are TRBV2 and TRBJ1-2; D ambiguous. CDR3 length: 12 amino acids. Germline lookup yields CDR1 SNHLY and CDR2 FYNNEI. V was cut by 2 bases and J by 0 bases, with 1 base left in between. The CDR3: CASSESNYGYTF. In nucleotides, the CDR3 is TGTGCCAGCAGTGAATCTAACTATGGCTACACCTTC. The full variable domain, its missing parts supplied by reference TRBV2 and TRBJ1-2, is EPEVTQTPSHQVTQMGQEVILRCVPISNHLYFYWYRQILGQKVEFLVSFYNNEISEKSEIFDDQFSVERPDGSNFTLKIRSTKLEDSAMYFCASSESNYGYTFGSGTRLTVV.

The chain joins TRBV6-5 to TRBJ1-1; 7 bases line up with TRBD1. Germline CDR1 MNHEY, CDR2 SVGAGI. There are 15 residues in the CDR3. Germline trimming cut 5 bases from V and 2 bases from J; bases unmatched to any gene: 8. CDR3 in DNA: TGTGCCAGCAGTGTGCCGGGACAGCTAAACACTGAAGCTTTCTTT. This codes for CASSVPGQLNTEAFF.

The chain has TRBV24-1 and TRBJ2-6; 7 bases fit TRBD1. CDR1 and CDR2 from the germline V gene are KGHDR and SFDVKD. The CDR3 sequence is 18 residues long. Germline trimming cut 4 bases from V and 4 bases from J; bases unmatched to any gene: 12. CDR3 sequence: CATSEPPGQKSGANVLTF. The CDR3 nucleotides are TGTGCCACCAGTGAGCCTCCGGGACAGAAATCAGGGGCCAACGTCCTGACTTTC.

The V gene is TRBV12-3 or TRBV12-4, the J gene TRBJ2-3, with unresolved D. This CDR3 spans 13 amino acids. Trimming cost V 3 bases and J 4 bases, with 8 bases left between them. CDR3 in DNA: TGTGCCAGCAGTTTGATTGCGCCAGATACGCAGTATTTT. This sequence encodes CASSLIAPDTQYF.

This sequence joins TRBV6-1 and TRBJ1-3; D may be TRBD1 (5 bases). Germline CDR1 MNHNS, CDR2 SASEGT. CDR3 size: 14 residues. Deletions cut 2 bases from V and 2 bases from J, with 7 bases between. The DNA for the CDR3 is TGTGCCAGCAGTGAATGGGGGGCTGGAAACACCATATATTTT. Protein sequence: CASSEWGAGNTIYF.

V and J are TRBV6-5 and TRBJ1-1; D is undetermined. Deletions cut 2 bases from V and 1 base from J, with 23 bases between. The CDR3 is 19 amino acids. Germline V CDR1 and CDR2: MNHEY, SVGAGI. The CDR3, as DNA: TGTGCCAGCAGTTACACCCACGGGCGCGGAGCGATAACGAACACTGAAGCTTTCTTT. This gives the protein CASSYTHGRGAITNTEAFF.

This chain uses TRBV15 with TRBJ2-5; perhaps TRBD2 as D (6 bases). The CDR3 covers 16 residues. V was trimmed by 0 bases and J by 4 bases, leaving 15 bases between them. Germline V gene sequence: CDR1 LNHNV, CDR2 YYDKDF (reference sequence). The CDR3 sequence: CATSRDAGLAGETQYF. For the CDR3, the DNA is TGTGCCACCAGCAGAGATGCGGGGCTAGCAGGAGAGACCCAGTACTTC.

The chain's CDR3 is CAWSVQLGIYEQYF. DNA for the CDR3: TGTGCCTGGAGTGTACAGCTGGGGATTTACGAGCAGTACTTC. V and J are TRBV30 and TRBJ2-7; no reliable D call. CDR3 length: 14 amino acids. With 0 bases removed from V and 4 bases from J, the gap between germline ends came to 13 bases. The germline CDR1 and CDR2 sequences are GTSNPN and SVGIG (reference sequence).

J is TRBJ2-3 and V is TRBV5-4, with 8 bases fitting TRBD2. V lost 1 base, J lost 0 bases, and 7 bases stayed unmatched. The CDR3 is 17 residues long. Germline V gives CDR1 SGHNT, CDR2 YYREEE (reference sequence). CDR3 in DNA: TGTGCCAGCAGCTTGCGAGTAGCGGGGCCTAGCACAGATACGCAGTATTTT. The encoded protein is CASSLRVAGPSTDTQYF. Complete variable domain (other parts from reference TRBV5-4 and TRBJ2-3): ETGVTQSPTHLIKTRGQQVTLRCSSQSGHNTVSWYQQALGQGPQFIFQYYREEENGRGNFPPRFSGLQFPNYSSELNVNALELDDSALYLCASSLRVAGPSTDTQYFGPGTRLTVL.

This chain connects TRBV14 to TRBJ2-2; 10 nucleotides match TRBD1. The germline gives CDR1 SGHDN, CDR2 FVKESK. The CDR3 sequence is 17 residues long. Trimming at V came to 0 bases and at J to 4 bases, leaving 5 bases not matched to a gene. CDR3 residues: CASSQDSRTGGTGELFF. Written as DNA, the CDR3 is TGTGCCAGCAGCCAAGATAGTAGGACAGGGGGCACCGGGGAGCTGTTTTTT.

The J gene is TRBJ2-2, the V gene TRBV6-2 or TRBV6-3; perhaps D is TRBD1 or TRBD2 (5 bases each). The germline V gene has CDR1 MNHEY and CDR2 SVGEGT. V lost 7 bases and J lost 6, with 15 bases in between. CDR3 length: 14 residues. In nucleotides, the CDR3 is TGTGCCAGCATCGGGACGTTAATCCCCGGGGAGCTGTTTTTT. Its protein product is CASIGTLIPGELFF.

The gene calls are TRBV5-1 and TRBJ1-6; tentative D call: TRBD1 (5 bases). Trimming shortened V by 2 bases and J by 6 bases, and 9 bases separated the two germline ends. Germline V CDR1 and CDR2: SGHRS, YFSETQ. This CDR3 contains 14 residues. CDR3 sequence (DNA): TGCGCCAGCAGCTTTGGGGGAGGTAATTCACCCCTCCACTTT. It specifies CASSFGGGNSPLHF. Full variable domain (rest looked up from reference TRBV5-1 and TRBJ1-6): KAGVTQTPRYLIKTRGQQVTLSCSPISGHRSVSWYQQTPGQGLQFLFEYFSETQRNKGNFPGRFSGRQFSNSRSEMNVSTLELGDSALYLCASSFGGGNSPLHFGNGTRLTVT.

The chain links TRBV4-2 to TRBJ1-2; D call uncertain. CDR1 LGHNA and CDR2 YNFKEQ come from the germline V gene. Trimming shortened V by 0 bases and J by 3 bases, and 8 bases separated the two germline ends. This CDR3 is 14 amino acids long. CDR3 coding DNA: TGTGCCAGCAGCCAAGATAAGCAGGACTATGGCTACACCTTC. This encodes CASSQDKQDYGYTF.

The chain carries TRBV11-2 and TRBJ2-5; 9 nucleotides align to TRBD2. V was pared by 1 base and J by 2 bases, with 20 bases of the junction left unmatched. The CDR3 runs 21 residues. Germline V gene data show CDR1 as SGHAT and CDR2 as FQNNGV. The CDR3 spells CASSLGGPWASGTTGQETQYF. For the CDR3, the DNA is TGTGCCAGCAGCTTAGGGGGGCCGTGGGCTAGCGGGACAACGGGTCAAGAGACCCAGTACTTC.

The CDR3 here is CASSELTGGTDTQYF. For the CDR3, the DNA is TGTGCCAGCAGTGAATTGACAGGGGGCACAGATACGCAGTATTTT. The rearrangement joins TRBV2 to TRBJ2-3, with 8 bases matching TRBD1. Germline lookup yields CDR1 SNHLY and CDR2 FYNNEI. This CDR3 has 15 residues. V dropped 2 bases and J dropped 1; count of bases not matched to a gene: 2.

The chain is built from TRBV4-2 and TRBJ1-2; perhaps TRBD1 as D (6 bases). The CDR3 runs to 14 residues. CDR1 and CDR2 (germline): LGHNA, YNFKEQ. V lost 0 bases, J lost 8 bases, and 13 bases lay in between. The CDR3 loop reads CASSQDRTADGYTF. In DNA, the CDR3 is TGTGCCAGCAGCCAAGATCGGACAGCCGACGGCTACACCTTC.

This chain uses TRBV5-4 with TRBJ1-2; a weak D match, TRBD1 (5 bases). V was shortened by 0 bases and J by 4 bases, with 13 bases between the two germline ends. This CDR3 is 15 amino acids long. Per germline, CDR1 SGHNT and CDR2 YYREEE (reference sequence). CDR3 region: CASSLDFKGTYGYTF. Here the CDR3 DNA reads TGTGCCAGCAGCTTGGATTTTAAGGGGACCTATGGCTACACCTTC. Looking up the rest from reference TRBV5-4 and TRBJ1-2 gives the full variable domain: ETGVTQSPTHLIKTRGQQVTLRCSSQSGHNTVSWYQQALGQGPQFIFQYYREEENGRGNFPPRFSGLQFPNYSSELNVNALELDDSALYLCASSLDFKGTYGYTFGSGTRLTVV.

V usage is TRBV7-9 and J usage is TRBJ2-1, with unresolved D. Trimming pared 3 bases from V and 3 bases from J, leaving 6 bases between. CDR1 SEHNR and CDR2 FQNEAQ come from the germline V gene (reference sequence). The CDR3 length is 13 residues. The CDR3 bases are TGTGCCAGCAGCTTGGACGGCTACAATGAGCAGTTCTTC. This sequence encodes CASSLDGYNEQFF.

V is TRBV6-6 and J is TRBJ2-7; 9 bases match TRBD1. The CDR3 has 14 residues. CDR1 is MNHNY, CDR2 SVGAGI, per germline (reference sequence). The ends lost 9 bases at V and 1 base at J; junction bases unmatched: 7. The CDR3 region is CASWDRDLSYEQYF. In DNA form, the CDR3 reads TGTGCCAGTTGGGACAGGGATCTTTCCTACGAGCAGTACTTC.

The chain recombines TRBV4-1 with TRBJ2-7, with a tentative D call TRBD2 (6 bases). V shed 4 bases and J shed 3 bases, with 13 bases lying between them. The CDR3 sequence is 14 residues long. The germline V gene encodes CDR1 MGHRA and CDR2 YSYEKL. CDR3 nucleotide sequence: TGCGCCAGCAGCCTCCGGGACTTGGGCTACGAGCAGTACTTC. Translation: CASSLRDLGYEQYF.

V is TRBV20-1 and J is TRBJ1-1; D is ambiguous. V lost 4 bases to trimming and J lost 5 bases, with 11 bases between them. Germline loops: CDR1 DFQATT, CDR2 SNEGSKA (reference sequence). CDR3 length equals 12 residues. The CDR3 is CSAKRGQTEAFF. The CDR3 DNA is TGCAGTGCTAAGCGAGGGCAGACTGAAGCTTTCTTT.

The V gene is TRBV30, the J gene TRBJ1-1, with unresolved D. With 2 bases removed from V and 1 base from J, the gap between germline ends came to 5 bases. There are 12 residues in the CDR3. Germline-derived CDR1 and CDR2 are GTSNPN and SVGIG (reference sequence). CDR3 loop: CAWSNPNTEAFF. The DNA for the CDR3 is TGTGCCTGGAGTAACCCGAACACTGAAGCTTTCTTT.

This sequence joins TRBV5-1 and TRBJ2-5; the D is unclear. The CDR3 is 14 amino acids. The ends were cut back, 1 base at V and 2 bases at J, with 9 bases in the middle. Germline assignment: CDR1 SGHRS and CDR2 YFSETQ. CDR3 nucleotides: TGCGCCAGCAGCTTGCTGCCCGGGCAAGAGACCCAGTACTTC. As protein: CASSLLPGQETQYF.

The V gene is TRBV10-3, the J gene TRBJ2-7; unclear D gene. CDR3 length: 12 residues. Germline V CDR1 and CDR2: ENHRY, SYGVKD. V gave up 4 bases and J gave up 3 bases, with 7 bases separating them. CDR3 sequence: CAISGGSYEQYF. DNA for the CDR3: TGTGCCATCAGTGGTGGCAGCTACGAGCAGTACTTC.

The V and J genes are TRBV29-1 and TRBJ2-5; 9 nucleotides line up with TRBD2. Trimming cost V 5 bases and J 4 bases; bases outside gene matches: 5. Per germline, CDR1 SQVTM and CDR2 ANQGSEA. The CDR3 has 13 amino acids. As DNA, the CDR3 is TGCAGCGTTTCCCTTAGCGGGGGAGAGACCCAGTACTTC. Protein product: CSVSLSGGETQYF. The entire variable domain, with the rest obtained from reference TRBV29-1 and TRBJ2-5, is as follows: SAVISQKPSRDICQRGTSLTIQCQVDSQVTMMFWYRQQPGQSLTLIATANQGSEATYESGFVIDKFPISRPNLTFSTLTVSNMSPEDSSIYLCSVSLSGGETQYFGPGTRLLVL.